What follows are 26 T cell receptor beta chains derived from one specimen sequenced in a study of cytomegalovirus exposure and HLA in healthy donors. The PCR made use of 60 Vbeta and 13 Jbeta primers. Here immunoSEQ multiplex PCR was the method, and the copy in TCRdb shows in-frame clones only, minus some. The repertoire holds 100,000 to 150,000 clones, with approximately 75% as singletons. Sample: PBMCs. The receptors stem from a man aged 25-45 years in good health and CMV-seronegative.

The CDR3 DNA is TGCGCCAGCAGCCCTACAGGGCTAGGCGAAAAACTGTTTTTT. Amino acids: CASSPTGLGEKLFF. This chain links TRBV5-1 with TRBJ1-4, with D tentatively TRBD1 (6 bases). Trimming took off 4 bases at V and 8 bases at J, with 15 bases between the two ends. This CDR3 region has 14 residues. The germline V gene encodes CDR1 SGHRS and CDR2 YFSETQ.

This clone was seen a handful of times. The chain uses TRBV6-4 and TRBJ2-3; 12 bases are shared with TRBD1. Trimming removed 2 bases from V and 4 bases from J; junction bases left unmatched: 1. This CDR3 spans 15 amino acids. Looked up from germline, CDR1 is MRHNA and CDR2 is SNTAGT. This CDR3 reads CASSDGTGGADTQYF. The CDR3 coding sequence is TGTGCCAGCAGTGACGGGACAGGGGGCGCAGATACGCAGTATTTT.

The CDR3 bases are TGTGCCAGCAGCTTAGACGGGTCTGTTGCCGGGGAGCTGTTTTTT. As protein: CASSLDGSVAGELFF. The chain combines TRBV7-2 with TRBJ2-2, with D uncertain. CDR1 and CDR2 from the germline V gene are SGHTA and FQGNSA. This CDR3 is built from 15 residues. The V gene lost 1 base and the J gene lost 6 bases, with 12 bases spanning the gap.

The rearrangement uses TRBV5-1 and TRBJ2-6; D might be TRBD2 (5 bases). Germline V gene data show CDR1 as SGHRS and CDR2 as YFSETQ. V was shortened by 0 bases and J by 11 bases, with 15 bases between the two germline ends. The CDR3 covers 15 residues. DNA for the CDR3: TGCGCCAGCAGCTTGGCCGGAGGCACCGGAGACGTCCTGACTTTC. Its translation: CASSLAGGTGDVLTF. The full variable domain, completed using reference TRBV5-1 and TRBJ2-6, is KAGVTQTPRYLIKTRGQQVTLSCSPISGHRSVSWYQQTPGQGLQFLFEYFSETQRNKGNFPGRFSGRQFSNSRSEMNVSTLELGDSALYLCASSLAGGTGDVLTFGAGSRLTVL.

V usage is TRBV6-6 and J usage is TRBJ1-2; D possibly corresponds to TRBD1 (6 bases). V lost 0 bases and J 4 bases, leaving 15 bases between the germline ends. The CDR3 has 16 residues. CDR1 is MNHNY, CDR2 SVGAGI, per germline (reference sequence). The CDR3 spells CASSYSNAGASYGYTF. Here the CDR3 DNA reads TGTGCCAGCAGTTACTCGAACGCAGGGGCAAGCTATGGCTACACCTTC.

Comment on this clone: The sample holds other DNA sequences that translate to the same CDR3. The DNA for the CDR3 is TGTGCCAGCAGTATCGAACAGGGTGCTTCACCCCTCCACTTT. Translation: CASSIEQGASPLHF. V and J are TRBV28 and TRBJ1-6; a weak D match, TRBD1 (6 bases). With 5 bases removed from V and 9 bases from J, the gap between germline ends came to 14 bases. Germline CDR1 is MDHEN and CDR2 is SYDVKM. The CDR3 is made up of 14 amino acids.

The CDR3 DNA reads as TGTGCCTGGAGTCGGGGGGTTAAGGGTCAGCCCCAGCATTTT. Translating it yields CAWSRGVKGQPQHF. The chain couples TRBV30 to TRBJ1-5; a weak D match, TRBD1 (5 bases). This CDR3 is built from 14 residues. Germline CDR1 GTSNPN, CDR2 SVGIG (reference sequence). Deletions cut 2 bases from V and 6 bases from J, with 14 bases between.

Only a few counts were recorded for this clone. V and J are TRBV28 and TRBJ2-3, with a weak D call TRBD2 (6 bases). CDR1 and CDR2 (germline): MDHEN, SYDVKM. This CDR3 region has 13 residues. Trimming shortened V by 7 bases and J by 4 bases, and 12 bases separated the two germline ends. The CDR3 here is CASNSGTADTQYF. The DNA for the CDR3 is TGTGCCAGCAATTCCGGGACTGCAGATACGCAGTATTTT.

J is TRBJ2-1 and V is TRBV7-8; possibly TRBD1 for D (6 bases). The ends were cut back, 5 bases at V and 4 bases at J, with 9 bases in the middle. This CDR3 has 13 residues. In germline, CDR1 is SGHVS, CDR2 FQNEAQ. DNA for the CDR3: TGTGCCAGCAGCCCAGGACAGTACAATGAGCAGTTCTTC. It yields the protein CASSPGQYNEQFF.

The chain couples TRBV7-2 to TRBJ2-5, with 10 nucleotides matching TRBD2. V lost 5 bases to trimming and J lost 4 bases; unmatched junction nucleotides: 4. Germline-derived CDR1 and CDR2 are SGHTA and FQGNSA. This CDR3 spans 14 amino acids. CDR3 region: CASSPGLAVETQYF. For the CDR3, the DNA is TGTGCCAGCAGCCCTGGACTAGCGGTAGAGACCCAGTACTTC.

The gene calls are TRBV6-5 and TRBJ1-1; D is unclear. The germline V and J ends were trimmed by 2 bases and 3 bases, with 7 bases remaining between them. The CDR3 sequence is 13 residues long. Per germline, CDR1 MNHEY and CDR2 SVGAGI. The CDR3 spells CASSYEGYTEAFF. CDR3 nucleotide sequence: TGTGCCAGCAGTTACGAGGGTTACACTGAAGCTTTCTTT.

In its sample, this clone was seen once. The chain carries TRBV7-3 and TRBJ1-1; the D gene is possibly TRBD1 (5 bases). The CDR3 runs 14 residues. CDR1 is SGHTA, CDR2 FQGTGA, per germline. Trimming took off 7 bases at V and 3 bases at J, with 15 bases between the two ends. CDR3 sequence (DNA): TGTGCCAGCACCCCGGGAGGGGCTTACACTGAAGCTTTCTTT. Translating it yields CASTPGGAYTEAFF.

V gene TRBV7-9 combines with J gene TRBJ1-2; a weak D match, TRBD1 (6 bases). The CDR3 loop spans 14 amino acids. Germline CDR1 is SEHNR and CDR2 is FQNEAQ (reference sequence). V lost 5 bases and J 4 bases, leaving 14 bases between the germline ends. The CDR3 is CASSPWTDSYGYTF. The DNA for the CDR3 is TGTGCCAGCAGCCCGTGGACAGATTCCTATGGCTACACCTTC.

The chain uses TRBV30 and TRBJ2-7; 7 bases are shared with TRBD1. Germline values: CDR1 GTSNPN, CDR2 SVGIG (reference sequence). This CDR3 is 14 amino acids long. Trimming took 0 bases from V and 7 from J; bases not matched to a gene: 9. CDR3 loop: CAWSVVQGFKEQYF. The CDR3 DNA reads TGTGCCTGGAGTGTTGTACAGGGGTTCAAAGAGCAGTACTTC.

The J gene is TRBJ1-2, the V gene TRBV30, with D uncertain. V lost 0 bases, J lost 5 bases, and 7 bases lay in between. Germline loops: CDR1 GTSNPN, CDR2 SVGIG (reference sequence). The length of the CDR3 is 12 residues. The DNA for the CDR3 is TGTGCCTGGAGTGTAAACACGTATGGCTACACCTTC. It codes for CAWSVNTYGYTF.

V gene TRBV4-2 combines with J gene TRBJ1-1; D is uncertain. The CDR3 extends over 13 amino acids. V lost 4 bases to trimming and J lost 1 base, with 7 bases between them. From germline, CDR1 is LGHNA and CDR2 YNFKEQ. CDR3 bases: TGTGCCAGCAGCCTAACTCCGAACACTGAAGCTTTCTTT. Protein sequence: CASSLTPNTEAFF.

The genes are TRBV19 and TRBJ1-1; tentatively, D is TRBD1 (5 bases). V was clipped by 4 bases and J by 0 bases, with 12 bases between them. The CDR3 totals 15 residues. From germline, CDR1 is LNHDA and CDR2 SQIVND (reference sequence). The CDR3 coding sequence is TGTGCCAGTAGTAGCCAAACAGGCATGAACACTGAAGCTTTCTTT. It yields the protein CASSSQTGMNTEAFF.

This chain joins TRBV7-9 and TRBJ1-1; TRBD1 aligns across 7 bases. CDR3 length: 14 amino acids. CDR1 SEHNR and CDR2 FQNEAQ come from the germline V gene (reference sequence). After removal of 5 bases from V and 7 bases from J, the junction contained 10 bases not matched to a gene. In DNA, the CDR3 is TGTGCCAGCAGCACCCAAGACAGGGTCTTTGAAGCTTTCTTT. Protein: CASSTQDRVFEAFF.

The genes are TRBV19 and TRBJ2-7; D perhaps matches TRBD2 (5 bases). Trimming shortened V by 6 bases and J by 4 bases, and 13 bases separated the two germline ends. From germline, CDR1 is LNHDA and CDR2 SQIVND (reference sequence). This CDR3 comprises 13 residues. CDR3 in amino acids: CASSAGLEYEQYF. The CDR3 DNA is TGTGCCAGTAGCGCGGGTTTAGAGTACGAGCAGTACTTC.

This chain joins TRBV9 and TRBJ2-5; 7 bases are shared with TRBD2. J gave up 0 bases and V 0 bases, and 11 bases lay outside the gene matches. The CDR3 is 18 residues long. CDR1 is SGDLS and CDR2 is YYNGEE in the germline V gene. The CDR3 sequence is CASSVATGGGGNQETQYF. The CDR3 DNA follows: TGTGCCAGCAGCGTAGCTACGGGTGGCGGGGGAAACCAAGAGACCCAGTACTTC. Supplemented by reference TRBV9 and TRBJ2-5, the full variable domain reads DSGVTQTPKHLITATGQRVTLRCSPRSGDLSVYWYQQSLDQGLQFLIQYYNGEERAKGNILERFSAQQFPDLHSELNLSSLELGDSALYFCASSVATGGGGNQETQYFGPGTRLLVL.

The chain is built from TRBV18 and TRBJ1-4; no definite D call. Trimming stripped 3 bases from V and 0 bases from J, with 5 bases between. This CDR3 region has 14 residues. Germline values: CDR1 KGHSH, CDR2 LQKENI. CDR3 nucleotide sequence: TGTGCCAGCTCACCCGTCGCAACTAATGAAAAACTGTTTTTT. Translation: CASSPVATNEKLFF.

The chain is built from TRBV5-5 and TRBJ2-5; 7 bases map to TRBD2. V shed 1 base and J 5 bases; nucleotides not matched to a gene: 11. This CDR3 region has 16 residues. Looked up from germline, CDR1 is SGHKS and CDR2 is YYEKEE (reference sequence). The CDR3 coding sequence is TGTGCCAGCAGCTTGACGCTAGCGGCGGAATTGGAGACCCAGTACTTC. It codes for CASSLTLAAELETQYF.

J is TRBJ2-3 and V is TRBV19, with 10 nucleotides matching TRBD2. The CDR3 contains 17 residues. V lost 8 bases and J lost 2; bases outside the gene matches: 13. Germline-derived CDR1 and CDR2 are LNHDA and SQIVND (reference sequence). CDR3 nucleotide sequence: TGTGCCAGTGGTCGACGCGAGCGGGGGGGTTACACAGATACGCAGTATTTT. Amino acids: CASGRRERGGYTDTQYF. Full variable domain (rest looked up from reference TRBV19 and TRBJ2-3): DGGITQSPKYLFRKEGQNVTLSCEQNLNHDAMYWYRQDPGQGLRLIYYSQIVNDFQKGDIAEGYSVSREKKESFPLTVTSAQKNPTAFYLCASGRRERGGYTDTQYFGPGTRLTVL.

The chain links TRBV9 to TRBJ2-2; TRBD2 matches at 10 bases. The germline CDR1 and CDR2 sequences are SGDLS and YYNGEE. CDR3 length: 16 residues. V dropped 1 base and J dropped 4; count of bases not matched to a gene: 4. The CDR3 protein is CASSVRASGGTGELFF. Written as DNA, the CDR3 is TGTGCCAGCAGCGTAAGGGCTAGCGGGGGCACCGGGGAGCTGTTTTTT.

The rearrangement links TRBV4-1 to TRBJ2-1; 7 nucleotides line up with TRBD2. Germline CDR1 is MGHRA and CDR2 is YSYEKL. The CDR3 is 17 residues long. The trim removed 4 bases at V and 0 bases at J, leaving 9 bases unmatched. CDR3 protein: CASSPWASGSSYNEQFF. CDR3 nucleotides: TGCGCCAGCAGCCCCTGGGCTAGCGGTAGCTCCTACAATGAGCAGTTCTTC.

In its sample, this clone was seen a few times. This chain links TRBV9 with TRBJ2-2; D remains ambiguous. The V gene's germline CDR1 is SGDLS and CDR2 YYNGEE. There are 14 residues in the CDR3. Trimming removed 0 bases at V and 4 bases at J, with 7 bases between. Written as DNA, the CDR3 is TGTGCCAGCAGCGTAGGAACGGGCACCGGGGAGCTGTTTTTT. Its protein product is CASSVGTGTGELFF. Full variable domain (rest looked up from reference TRBV9 and TRBJ2-2): DSGVTQTPKHLITATGQRVTLRCSPRSGDLSVYWYQQSLDQGLQFLIQYYNGEERAKGNILERFSAQQFPDLHSELNLSSLELGDSALYFCASSVGTGTGELFFGEGSRLTVL.